This T cell receptor (beta chain) is drawn from a study of tumor-infiltrating lymphocytes in primary liver carcinoma (TCRdb year 2017). Concerning the study at large: The five patients, three men and two women aged 30 to 69 years, had hepatocellular carcinoma (four) or combined HCC and intrahepatic cholangiocarcinoma (one). For each liver tumor, the study sampled five regions along with adjacent normal tissue and blood, and applied TCRbeta repertoire sequencing, expression microarrays and whole-exome sequencing. The roughly 25 tumor region samples were profiled with Agilent mRNA microarrays so that TCRbeta repertoire diversity could be related to the local molecular phenotype. Repertoires from technical replicates were highly reproducible, with mean shared-clone rates approximately 0.9 and correlation coefficients above 0.95. Samples yielded roughly 3.5 to 7.13 million productive TCRbeta reads; read depth did not differ significantly between tissue types. Tumors of the five patients were stage T1-T3 N0M0 with maximum diameters of roughly 4.2 to 11 cm. A total of 35 specimens from 5 patients underwent TCRbeta repertoire sequencing, comprising 25 tumor regions, 5 adjacent noncancerous liver tissues and 5 peripheral blood samples. Overall study outcomes, separate from this receptor: Only about 8-24% of top clones were present in all five regions of a tumor, suggesting spatial heterogeneity of tumor-infiltrating T cells. Comparison of CD4+ and CD8+ T cell repertoires was precluded by the use of bulk unsorted samples. Repertoire overlap was higher between tumor regions (mean around 36%) than tumor-adjacent (roughly 17%) or tumor-blood (approximately 14%) pairs, consistent with antigen-driven expansion. Compared with blood, tumors had a significantly larger share of the repertoire taken up by the top 250 clones (p = 0.039). Because sequencing covered only the TCR beta chain and unpaired alpha chains were not captured, true repertoire diversity is likely underestimated. With just a few patients in the study, the authors point out that the findings should be validated in a larger study.

A constant-region primer and ProtoScript II reverse transcriptase were used to reverse-transcribe TCRbeta-specific cDNA from approximately 450 ng total RNA. TCRbeta libraries were built with three nested multiplex PCR rounds, a slightly modified ARM-PCR procedure. The first two PCR rounds used multiplex TRBV1-TRBV30 forward primers with a Cbeta reverse primer, each for about 10 cycles. A final 25-cycle PCR with Deep VentR polymerase added sample barcodes and Illumina adapters. Before sequencing, amplicons between 200 and 500 bp were purified from gel using a QIAquick gel extraction kit. An Illumina HiSeq 2500 was used to sequence the TCRbeta amplicons, generating 250-bp paired-end reads. As for the original processing: To recover full CDR3 sequences, reads were quality-trimmed using Trimmomatic v0.33 and paired reads were then merged using FLASH v1.2.11. V, D and J germline segments were assigned to the rearranged TCRbeta sequences using MiGEC v1.2.1b. Clonotype statistics and Shannon-Wiener diversity indices were computed with VDJtools v1.0.0. Except for diversity analysis, only the 250 most abundant clonotypes of each sample were used in subsequent analyses to reduce sampling bias. TCRdb passed the public sequencing reads through fastp at Q25 and MiXCR, retaining productive beta sequences. Rows are unified per CDR3 protein, each entry keeping the most common DNA and genes. In this record, the V and J calls reflect TCRdb's handling and not the investigators' own analysis. This sample lists 75,000 or so distinct CDR3 sequences; nearly 70% were detected once. Clones ranked in the top ten supply about 27% of the sample.

The CDR3 runs 17 amino acids, cysteine and phenylalanine included. The kept DNA is CDR3 alone, 51 bases in frame from the first base. From the germline V gene (reference sequence), CDR1 is SSHAT and CDR2 is FNYEAQ. Without any cell sorting, total RNA and DNA were extracted together from around 20-30 mg of bulk tissue using the AllPrep DNA/RNA mini kit. Between November 2015 and early 2016, 4 or 5 patients in China with histopathologically diagnosed primary liver carcinoma had their tumors surgically resected. At the time of sampling, the patients had chronic HBV infection and had not received any treatment. Each tumor was sampled at five spatially separated regions: the superior, inferior, left-lateral and right-lateral poles and the tumor centre. Histology showed that every tumor sample contained more than 80% viable tumor cells. Each fresh piece of tumor and adjacent tissue was cut in two, with one half stored in RNAlater at -80 degrees C and the other half sent for histology.

Concerning this clonotype itself: It has no known antigen specificity. One end of the junction varies from germline; a read error may be responsible.

The source of this sequence is a man aged 40-55 years with primary liver carcinoma and hepatitis B virus infection. Sample: liver tumor tissue from sampling region 4. The cell subset or site label for this specimen denotes: tumor region T4, right-lateral pole. The V and J segments used are TRBV7-7 and TRBJ2-2; TRBD2 is a weak D gene call, 6 bases matching. The CDR3 here reads CASSHMSGPPGAGELFF. The DNA sequence is as follows: TGTGCTAGCAGCCATATGAGCGGGCCCCCCGGGGCCGGGGAGCTGTTTTTT.